This is a list of T cell receptor beta chains from one sample in a study of graft-versus-host responses after intestinal transplantation. No antigen has been identified for these receptors. Profiled with immunoSEQ multiplex PCR; TCRdb holds only in-frame clones, not every one. The sample yields tens of thousands of clones, about 91% seen once. Sequences were derived from unstimulated CD8+ T cells sorted from spleen or lymph node cells, sampled before intestinal transplant. The receptors derive from a human donor who received an intestinal transplant. The CDR3 runs from the conserved cysteine through the conserved F or W. The order of the fields is clone size, D gene, J gene, V gene, CDR3 DNA, CDR3 protein. D genes are given only for firm matches. A row's size may be missing; if present it is once, few, many or a size class.

abundance: .; d_gene: TRBD1; j_gene: TRBJ2-7; v_gene: TRBV4-1; CDR3nt: TGCGCCAGCAGCCAACAAACAGGGGGCGGGGACGAGCAGTACTTC; CDR3aa: CASSQQTGGGDEQYF
abundance: .; d_gene: .; j_gene: TRBJ2-7; v_gene: TRBV30; CDR3nt: TGTGCCTGGAGTGTAGGGGCCCCCCTTGGGGAGCAGTACTTC; CDR3aa: CAWSVGAPLGEQYF
abundance: .; d_gene: .; j_gene: TRBJ2-4; v_gene: TRBV30; CDR3nt: TGTGCCTGGAGGGACTTAGCCAAAAACATTCAGTACTTC; CDR3aa: CAWRDLAKNIQYF
abundance: .; d_gene: .; j_gene: TRBJ2-7; v_gene: TRBV7-9; CDR3nt: TGTGCCAGCAGCTCAGACGCGGGACTCAATGGGGTGACCTACGAGCAGTACTTC; CDR3aa: CASSSDAGLNGVTYEQYF
abundance: .; d_gene: .; j_gene: TRBJ2-5; v_gene: TRBV7-9; CDR3nt: TGTGCCAGCAGCCGCGGGACTCAAGAGACCCAGTACTTC; CDR3aa: CASSRGTQETQYF
abundance: .; d_gene: .; j_gene: TRBJ1-1; v_gene: TRBV4-1; CDR3nt: TGCGCCAGCAGCCTAGAGGCAAAGAACACTGAAGCTTTCTTT; CDR3aa: CASSLEAKNTEAFF
abundance: .; d_gene: .; j_gene: TRBJ1-2; v_gene: TRBV30; CDR3nt: TGTGCCTGTGCAGATCTCTATGGCTACACCTTC; CDR3aa: CACADLYGYTF
abundance: .; d_gene: TRBD1; j_gene: TRBJ1-5; v_gene: TRBV5-8; CDR3nt: TGTGCCAGCAGCCCCGCTAGGGGACAGTACAATCAGCCCCAGCATTTT; CDR3aa: CASSPARGQYNQPQHF
abundance: .; d_gene: .; j_gene: TRBJ1-6; v_gene: TRBV4-3; CDR3nt: TGCGCCAGCAGCCAAGAGATCGGGGATCCGCTCGCCGCCCTCCACTTT; CDR3aa: CASSQEIGDPLAALHF
abundance: .; d_gene: .; j_gene: TRBJ1-2; v_gene: TRBV27; CDR3nt: TGTGCCAGCAGTTGGGCAGGGAGGGACTATGGCTACACCTTC; CDR3aa: CASSWAGRDYGYTF
abundance: .; d_gene: TRBD2; j_gene: TRBJ2-7; v_gene: TRBV11-2; CDR3nt: TGTGCCAGCAGCTTAGATTGGACTAGCGGGCACGAGCAGTACTTC; CDR3aa: CASSLDWTSGHEQYF
abundance: .; d_gene: .; j_gene: TRBJ2-1; v_gene: TRBV19; CDR3nt: TGTGCCAGTAGTCCCATAGATAGCTCCTACAATGAGCAGTTCTTC; CDR3aa: CASSPIDSSYNEQFF
abundance: few; d_gene: .; j_gene: TRBJ2-7; v_gene: TRBV2; CDR3nt: TGTGCCAGCAGTGACAGGGTTTACTACGAGCAGTACTTC; CDR3aa: CASSDRVYYEQYF
abundance: .; d_gene: TRBD2; j_gene: TRBJ2-1; v_gene: TRBV11-2; CDR3nt: TGTGCCAGCAGCTTTTCCGGGACTAGGCAATACTACAATGAGCAGTTCTTC; CDR3aa: CASSFSGTRQYYNEQFF
abundance: .; d_gene: .; j_gene: TRBJ1-1; v_gene: TRBV27; CDR3nt: TGTGCCAGCATAAGGGGGGAGGGGGGAGAGGCTTTCTTT; CDR3aa: CASIRGEGGEAFF
abundance: .; d_gene: .; j_gene: TRBJ2-7; v_gene: TRBV7-9; CDR3nt: TGTGCCAGCAGCTTATCTCCAGGCTACGAGCAGTACTTC; CDR3aa: CASSLSPGYEQYF
abundance: .; d_gene: TRBD2; j_gene: TRBJ2-2; v_gene: TRBV4-3; CDR3nt: TGCGCCAGCAGCCAAGGGGGGACTAGCGGGGGGGCAACCGGGGAGCTGTTTTTT; CDR3aa: CASSQGGTSGGATGELFF
abundance: .; d_gene: TRBD1; j_gene: TRBJ2-1; v_gene: TRBV4-3; CDR3nt: TGCGCCAGCAGCCACGGGACAGGGGGCTACAATGAGCAGTTCTTC; CDR3aa: CASSHGTGGYNEQFF
abundance: .; d_gene: TRBD1; j_gene: TRBJ2-6; v_gene: TRBV7-9; CDR3nt: TGTGCCAGCAGCCCGGGCCCCGGGACAGGGATGGCTGGGGCCAACGTCCTGACTTTC; CDR3aa: CASSPGPGTGMAGANVLTF
abundance: .; d_gene: TRBD1; j_gene: TRBJ2-5; v_gene: TRBV28; CDR3nt: TGTGCCAGCAGTTCCCGGGACAGCTTCATCCAAGAGACCCAGTACTTC; CDR3aa: CASSSRDSFIQETQYF
abundance: .; d_gene: TRBD2; j_gene: TRBJ2-1; v_gene: TRBV28; CDR3nt: TGTGCCAGCAGTTCCCCCCACCATGTCCGGGACAGACGAACTAGCGGGGAGCCCTACAATGAGCAGTTCTTC; CDR3aa: CASSSPHHVRDRRTSGEPYNEQFF
abundance: .; d_gene: .; j_gene: TRBJ2-7; v_gene: TRBV27; CDR3nt: TGTGCCAGCAGTTTAAGGGGAACAATCTACGAGCAGTACTTC; CDR3aa: CASSLRGTIYEQYF
abundance: .; d_gene: TRBD1; j_gene: TRBJ2-5; v_gene: TRBV5-5; CDR3nt: TGTGCCAGCATCCAAAGGGGGCTCCACGCAGAGACCCAGTACTTC; CDR3aa: CASIQRGLHAETQYF
abundance: .; d_gene: TRBD1; j_gene: TRBJ2-7; v_gene: TRBV27; CDR3nt: TGTGCCAGCAGCTCCACTGGGACAGGGAGCTCCTACGAGCAGTACTTC; CDR3aa: CASSSTGTGSSYEQYF
abundance: .; d_gene: TRBD2; j_gene: TRBJ2-2; v_gene: TRBV12-5; CDR3nt: TGTGCTAGTGGTTTGTCGGCCGGACTAGCGGGAGTAGGGGAGCTGTTTTTT; CDR3aa: CASGLSAGLAGVGELFF
abundance: once; d_gene: .; j_gene: TRBJ1-2; v_gene: TRBV27; CDR3nt: TGTGCCAGCAGGCCTGGACAGTTTCTCAACTATGGCTACACCTTC; CDR3aa: CASRPGQFLNYGYTF
abundance: .; d_gene: .; j_gene: TRBJ1-6; v_gene: TRBV6-5; CDR3nt: TGTGCCAGCCGGAGGGTTCAATTTAATTCACCCCTCCACTTT; CDR3aa: CASRRVQFNSPLHF
abundance: once; d_gene: TRBD1; j_gene: TRBJ1-2; v_gene: TRBV5-1; CDR3nt: TGCGCCAGCAGCGATAGTCGACAGGGGCGGGATCCTTATGGCTACACCTTC; CDR3aa: CASSDSRQGRDPYGYTF
abundance: .; d_gene: TRBD1; j_gene: TRBJ2-3; v_gene: TRBV6-5; CDR3nt: TGTGCCAGCAGTTACACTTTGACAGGGGGCGCGGATACGCAGTATTTT; CDR3aa: CASSYTLTGGADTQYF
abundance: .; d_gene: .; j_gene: TRBJ2-5; v_gene: TRBV29-1; CDR3nt: TGCAGCGTTGAGGGGGACGGGACTCATTGGGAGACCCAGTACTTC; CDR3aa: CSVEGDGTHWETQYF
abundance: .; d_gene: TRBD1; j_gene: TRBJ1-1; v_gene: TRBV2; CDR3nt: TGTGCCAGTAGACCACCGGGACAGCGTGAAGCTTTCTTT; CDR3aa: CASRPPGQREAFF
abundance: .; d_gene: .; j_gene: TRBJ2-7; v_gene: TRBV7-9; CDR3nt: TGTGCCAGCAGCCGCCCCCGAGACAGGACAACCTACGAGCAGTACTTC; CDR3aa: CASSRPRDRTTYEQYF
abundance: .; d_gene: TRBD1; j_gene: TRBJ2-5; v_gene: TRBV7-9; CDR3nt: TGTGCCAGCAGCTCCCTGGACAGGGAAGGGAAAGAGACCCAGTACTTC; CDR3aa: CASSSLDREGKETQYF
abundance: .; d_gene: TRBD1; j_gene: TRBJ2-7; v_gene: TRBV7-9; CDR3nt: TGTGCCAGCAGATCGGGACAGGGCTACGAGCAGTACTTC; CDR3aa: CASRSGQGYEQYF
abundance: .; d_gene: TRBD1; j_gene: TRBJ2-7; v_gene: TRBV4-1; CDR3nt: TGCGCCAGCAGCCAAGGAGGGGGCCGGGATTCGTTCTTCTCCTACGAGCAGTACTTC; CDR3aa: CASSQGGGRDSFFSYEQYF
abundance: once; d_gene: .; j_gene: TRBJ2-3; v_gene: TRBV27; CDR3nt: TGTGCCAGCCTCCCGGCGGGGCAAGTCACAGATACGCAGTATTTT; CDR3aa: CASLPAGQVTDTQYF
abundance: .; d_gene: TRBD1; j_gene: TRBJ2-7; v_gene: TRBV28; CDR3nt: TGTGCCAGCAGGCGTGGGACAGGCTACGAGCAGTACTTC; CDR3aa: CASRRGTGYEQYF
abundance: once; d_gene: .; j_gene: TRBJ2-7; v_gene: TRBV18; CDR3nt: TGTGCCAGCTCAACAGGGCCCTCATCCTACGAGCAGTACTTC; CDR3aa: CASSTGPSSYEQYF
abundance: .; d_gene: TRBD1; j_gene: TRBJ2-2; v_gene: TRBV14; CDR3nt: TGTGCCAGCAGCCATTATGAGACAGGGGTGAACACCGGGGAGCTGTTTTTT; CDR3aa: CASSHYETGVNTGELFF
abundance: .; d_gene: .; j_gene: TRBJ2-5; v_gene: TRBV5-4; CDR3nt: TGTGCCAGCAGCTTAGGACTGCCTCAAGAGACCCAGTACTTC; CDR3aa: CASSLGLPQETQYF